This TCR beta chain is drawn from a study of CD8+CD57+ T cells in acquired aplastic anemia (dated by TCRdb to about 2018). Context from the whole study: On average, sorted CD4+ and CD8+ cells yielded 3 to 4 ug of extracted DNA, with a range of about 0.17 to 27.4 ug. CD8+CD57+ expansion was defined as a frequency above the mean frequency observed in healthy subjects.

Overall study results and their limits: Patients and healthy controls showed no significant difference in CD8+ Simpson's diversity (P=0.060). Twenty-nine CD8+ CDR3 sequences were found to be shared between patients and controls, but these sequences appeared to be highly expressed in patients and within the immunodominant clones of the patients.

Expansion of CD8+CD57+ cells had been shown by flow cytometry in the patients chosen for sequencing. Severe acquired aplastic anemia was diagnosed in all patients according to International Study of Aplastic Anemia and Agranulocytosis and Camitta criteria. No therapy had been received by the patients at the time of blood sampling. In the study, sorted CD4+ and CD8+ blood T cells from patients with severe aplastic anemia and from healthy subjects underwent deep sequencing of TCR repertoires. Patients were enrolled in the USA under clinicaltrials.gov protocols 00001620, 01623167, 00001397, 00071045, 00081523 and 00961064. Ficoll-Paque density gradient centrifugation was used to isolate peripheral blood mononuclear cells. Before DNA extraction, CD4+ and CD8+ T cells were sorted with FACS or magnetic beads. CDR1 and CDR2 are read off the germline V gene as SGHVS and FQNEAQ. Including the terminal cysteine and phenylalanine, the CDR3 comprises 14 residues. Only the CDR3 region is kept as DNA, spanning 42 bases read in frame from base 1. Relative to germline, V is 2 bases shorter and J is 6 bases shorter, with 14 bases between their ends.

About this clonotype: The clone's antigen remains unknown. Base qualities are not at hand, and no much larger clone is one base apart.

TCR beta VDJ combination and CDR3 sequence profiling used genomic DNA as the template. An Illumina HiSeq 2000 was used for TCR repertoire sequencing. The original pipeline was this. Repertoire assessment relied on Simpson's diversity index, CDR3 size and DJ length profiles, and TRBV/TRBJ rearrangement plots. The most abundant DNA sequence in the deep sequencing data was defined as the immunodominant clone. CDR3 amino acid sequences were checked for sharing across subjects and were also compared against the VDJdb database and published repertoires. TCRdb applied fastp at Q25 and MiXCR to the public reads, then kept only in-frame beta chains. Duplicate CDR3 protein sequences are folded into a single record with the most common DNA and genes. Here the V and J calls rest on TCRdb's processing, not on the authors' analysis. The sample table shows approximately 300,000 distinct CDR3 sequences, and 56% are seen once. Under 1.5% of the sample is held by the ten biggest clonotypes.

The receptor comes from a human donor with aplastic anemia. Sequenced input: sorted CD4+, CD8+, or CD8+CD57+ T cells (not recorded which) from PBMCs. The chain is encoded by TRBV7-8 joined to TRBJ2-7, with TRBD1 as a weak D call on 7 bases. The bases are TGTGCCAGCAGCTTACGGAGGGGGCTGATCGAGCAGTACTTC. Its product reads: CASSLRRGLIEQYF.